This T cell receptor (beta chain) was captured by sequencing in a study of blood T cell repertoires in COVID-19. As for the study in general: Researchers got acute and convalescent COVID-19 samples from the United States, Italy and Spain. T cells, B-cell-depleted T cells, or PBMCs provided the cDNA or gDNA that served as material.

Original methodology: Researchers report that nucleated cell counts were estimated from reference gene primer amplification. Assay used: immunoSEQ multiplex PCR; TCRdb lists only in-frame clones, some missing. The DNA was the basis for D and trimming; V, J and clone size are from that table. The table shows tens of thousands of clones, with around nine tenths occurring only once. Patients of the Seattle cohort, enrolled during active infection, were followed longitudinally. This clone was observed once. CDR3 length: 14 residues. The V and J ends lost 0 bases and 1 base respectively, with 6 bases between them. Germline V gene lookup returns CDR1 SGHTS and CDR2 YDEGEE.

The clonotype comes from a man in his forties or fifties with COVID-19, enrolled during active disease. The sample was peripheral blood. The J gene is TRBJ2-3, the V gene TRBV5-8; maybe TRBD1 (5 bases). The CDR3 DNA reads TGTGCCAGCAGCTTGGGCAGGGGCACAGATACGCAGTATTTT. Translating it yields CASSLGRGTDTQYF.